Listed here are 21 T cell receptor beta chains from one sample, sequenced in a study of blood T cell repertoires in COVID-19. Repertoires were generated with immunoSEQ multiplex PCR, while TCRdb's copy carries only in-frame clones and drops some. The table has about 250,000 clones, 65% to 85% seen once; the top ten hold around 3.5%. The sample was PBMCs or T cells enriched from blood (not recorded which). The receptors shown here come from a man aged 50-60 years who had recovered from COVID-19.

The V and J genes are TRBV11-3 and TRBJ2-1; 9 bases fit TRBD2. The CDR3 runs to 17 residues. The germline V gene encodes CDR1 SGHNT and CDR2 YENEEA. V shed 1 base and J 7 bases; nucleotides not matched to a gene: 11. The CDR3 DNA reads TGTGCCAGCAGCTTAGTTTTGGGACTAGCCCTTGGAAATGAGCAGTTCTTC. Protein product: CASSLVLGLALGNEQFF.

This clone was observed a handful of times. The chain recombines TRBV5-5 with TRBJ2-7; TRBD2 matches 13 bases. There are 18 residues in the CDR3. The ends lost 2 bases at V and 2 bases at J; junction bases unmatched: 10. The germline V gene has CDR1 SGHKS and CDR2 YYEKEE (reference sequence). Written as DNA, the CDR3 is TGTGCCAGCAGCTTTGGTAGGACTAGCGGGGGCCAAACCTACGAGCAGTACTTC. As protein: CASSFGRTSGGQTYEQYF.

The V gene is TRBV5-4, the J gene TRBJ1-1; D is possibly TRBD1 (5 bases). Per the germline V gene, CDR1 is SGHNT and CDR2 is YYREEE (reference sequence). This CDR3 has 19 residues. Deletions cut 0 bases from V and 0 bases from J, with 21 bases between. The CDR3 reads CASSLAWYGGRPMNTEAFF. DNA of the CDR3: TGTGCCAGCAGCTTGGCGTGGTATGGGGGGAGACCAATGAACACTGAAGCTTTCTTT.

The CDR3 nucleotides are TGCAGCGGGCTTAGACTAGCGGGAGGATATGGGGAGACCCAGTACTTC. Residues: CSGLRLAGGYGETQYF. The V and J genes are TRBV29-1 and TRBJ2-5; 13 bases fit TRBD2. The V segment lost 7 bases and the J segment 5 bases; nucleotides outside the gene matches: 13. Germline assignment: CDR1 SQVTM and CDR2 ANQGSEA. There are 16 residues in the CDR3.

The V gene is TRBV18, the J gene TRBJ2-5; 9 bases align to TRBD1. After removal of 5 bases from V and 3 bases from J, the junction contained 7 bases not matched to a gene. CDR3 length: 15 residues. The germline gives CDR1 KGHSH, CDR2 LQKENI. The CDR3 is CASSEDRGFEETQYF. As DNA, the CDR3 is TGTGCCAGCTCAGAGGACAGGGGTTTCGAAGAGACCCAGTACTTC.

Written as DNA, the CDR3 is TGTGCCATCAGTCTGGGACACCCGAACACTGAAGCTTTCTTT. Translation: CAISLGHPNTEAFF. The chain is built from TRBV10-3 and TRBJ1-1, with D tentatively TRBD1 (6 bases). CDR3 length equals 14 residues. Germline-derived CDR1 and CDR2 are ENHRY and SYGVKD. Trimming stripped 5 bases from V and 1 base from J, with 11 bases between.

This chain uses TRBV4-2 with TRBJ2-2; TRBD2 is a possible D gene (6 bases). CDR3 length: 15 residues. The V end was cut by 0 bases, the J end by 5 bases, with 10 bases between. Germline-derived CDR1 and CDR2 are LGHNA and YNFKEQ. DNA for the CDR3: TGTGCCAGCAGCCAAGATAGCGGATGGACCGGGGAGCTGTTTTTT. It translates to CASSQDSGWTGELFF.

This chain uses TRBV28 with TRBJ2-6; D remains ambiguous. CDR1 is MDHEN and CDR2 is SYDVKM in the germline V gene. The V end lost 4 bases, the J end lost 4 bases, and 11 bases lay between the germline ends. This CDR3 contains 15 residues. This CDR3 is CASSYPSAGANVLTF. The DNA of the CDR3 is TGTGCCAGCAGTTACCCGAGTGCGGGGGCCAACGTCCTGACTTTC.

The CDR3 here is CASSTTSANTGELFF. The CDR3 DNA sequence: TGTGCCAGCAGCACTACGTCAGCGAACACCGGGGAGCTGTTTTTT. The rearrangement joins TRBV7-3 to TRBJ2-2, with D unresolved. Trimming stripped 5 bases from V and 0 bases from J, with 10 bases between. The CDR3 has 15 amino acids. The germline CDR1 and CDR2 sequences are SGHTA and FQGTGA.

The chain employs TRBV5-1 and TRBJ1-2; TRBD1 matches at 7 bases. Germline assignment: CDR1 SGHRS and CDR2 YFSETQ. J was trimmed by 8 bases and V by 2 bases; bases with no gene match: 12. The CDR3 consists of 15 residues. CDR3 in amino acids: CASSFDRDGLEGYTF. The DNA for the CDR3 is TGCGCCAGCAGCTTCGACAGGGATGGATTGGAGGGCTACACCTTC.

This chain links TRBV2 with TRBJ1-1, with D possibly TRBD1 on 5 matching bases. The CDR3 contains 14 residues. Germline-derived CDR1 and CDR2 are SNHLY and FYNNEI. With 4 bases removed from V and 1 base from J, the gap between germline ends came to 10 bases. CDR3 nucleotide sequence: TGTGCCAGCAGTGCGAGGACAACGAACACTGAAGCTTTCTTT. Its protein product is CASSARTTNTEAFF.

The chain employs TRBV15 and TRBJ2-7; possibly TRBD1 for D (5 bases). CDR3 length: 15 residues. Between the trimmed V and J ends, which lost 1 base and 2 bases, there was a span of 12 bases. Per germline, CDR1 LNHNV and CDR2 YYDKDF (reference sequence). CDR3 sequence reads: CATSRVGRATYEQYF. Here the CDR3 DNA reads TGTGCCACCAGCAGAGTCGGCAGGGCCACCTACGAGCAGTACTTC.

This clone showed up just once. V gene TRBV30 combines with J gene TRBJ2-1, with 9 bases fitting TRBD1. J lost 7 bases, V lost 4 bases, and 14 bases had no gene match. Germline V gene lookup returns CDR1 GTSNPN and CDR2 SVGIG (reference sequence). CDR3 length: 16 amino acids. The CDR3 nucleotides are TGTGCCTGGAAGACGGCGGAGACAGGGGGTGGGAATGAGCAGTTCTTC. This encodes CAWKTAETGGGNEQFF.

As DNA, the CDR3 is TGTGCCAGCAGTAACGGACAGGGTAGCAATCAGCCCCAGCATTTT. It is translated as CASSNGQGSNQPQHF. This sequence joins TRBV6-5 and TRBJ1-5; TRBD1 matches 8 bases. Looked up from germline, CDR1 is MNHEY and CDR2 is SVGAGI. There are 15 residues in the CDR3. V gave up 5 bases and J gave up 0 bases; unmatched junction bases: 3.

To note about this clone: A read error may produce the germline difference seen at one junction end. The chain couples TRBV7-7 to TRBJ2-1; no firm D call. The germline gives CDR1 SSHAT, CDR2 FNYEAQ (reference sequence). The CDR3 loop spans 16 amino acids. The CDR3 here is CASSLLYQTSYNEQFF. DNA of the CDR3: TGTGCTAGCAGCTTATTGTACCAGACATCCTACAATGAGCAGTTCTTC.

The genes are TRBV5-1 and TRBJ1-1; 8 nucleotides line up with TRBD1. J was trimmed by 5 bases and V by 6 bases; bases with no gene match: 6. CDR3 length: 13 amino acids. The germline V gene has CDR1 SGHRS and CDR2 YFSETQ. The CDR3 DNA follows: TGCGCCAGCACAGGACAGGGAGGGACTGAAGCTTTCTTT. This sequence encodes CASTGQGGTEAFF.

This chain uses TRBV2 with TRBJ2-3; 16 bases map to TRBD2. V shed 4 bases, J shed 6 bases, and the junction held 7 bases outside the gene matches. The CDR3 loop spans 17 amino acids. CDR1 and CDR2 from the germline V gene are SNHLY and FYNNEI. CDR3 residues: CASSAGTSGRDWDTQYF. CDR3 sequence (DNA): TGTGCCAGCAGTGCCGGGACTAGCGGGAGGGATTGGGATACGCAGTATTTT.

V is TRBV21-1 and J is TRBJ2-7; the D call TRBD2 from the table was never checked on the DNA. TRBV21-1 is a pseudogene. The CDR3 totals 13 residues. This CDR3 reads CASSGTGGYEQYF. The CDR3 region has the DNA TGTGCCAGCTCCGGGACCGGGGGCTACGAGCAGTACTTC.

The chain uses TRBV3-1 (or the pseudogene TRBV3-2) and TRBJ2-7; 7 nucleotides match TRBD2. Germline CDR1 and CDR2: LGHDT and YNNKEL (reference sequence). CDR3 size: 18 residues. The V and J ends lost 0 bases and 0 bases, in that order; junction bases with no gene match: 11. The CDR3 spells CASSQDGERGLHSYEQYF. The CDR3 DNA sequence: TGTGCCAGCAGCCAAGATGGGGAGCGGGGACTTCACTCCTACGAGCAGTACTTC.

The chain carries TRBV5-1 and TRBJ2-1, with 8 bases fitting TRBD1. CDR3 length equals 14 residues. Trimming removed 2 bases from V and 7 bases from J; junction bases left unmatched: 5. CDR1 and CDR2 from the germline V gene are SGHRS and YFSETQ. CDR3 in amino acids: CASSLGQGGNEQFF. The CDR3 DNA is TGCGCCAGCAGCTTAGGACAGGGTGGGAATGAGCAGTTCTTC.

This clone is a singleton in its sample. An end of the junction differs from the germline gene, which may be a read error. The gene calls are TRBV19 and TRBJ2-7, with D perhaps TRBD2 (6 bases). The germline V gene encodes CDR1 LNHDA and CDR2 SQIVND (reference sequence). CDR3 length: 15 amino acids. CDR3 amino acids: CASSERAGSSHEQYF. In nucleotides, the CDR3 is TGTGCCAGCTCGGAGCGTGCGGGATCCTCCCACGAGCAGTACTTC.